The 25 T cell receptor beta chains below were found in one sample sequenced in a study of blood T cell repertoires in COVID-19. Sequenced by immunoSEQ multiplex PCR; TCRdb stores in-frame clones only, minus some. There are tens of thousands of clones in the sample; roughly three quarters occur only once, and 20% lies in the top ten. Material: peripheral blood. These receptors came from a woman older than 75 with active or convalescent COVID-19.

This clone was counted between two and nine times. This sequence joins TRBV19 and TRBJ1-1; D possibly corresponds to TRBD1 (6 bases). Germline V gene lookup returns CDR1 LNHDA and CDR2 SQIVND (reference sequence). The CDR3 runs to 16 residues. The V end lost 6 bases, the J end lost 1 base, and 18 bases lay between the germline ends. CDR3 residues: CASRPWAGGENTEAFF. The CDR3 DNA sequence: TGTGCCAGTAGACCTTGGGCTGGGGGCGAGAACACTGAAGCTTTCTTT.

This chain connects TRBV10-3 to TRBJ2-2; TRBD2 matches at 10 bases. Trimming took 7 bases from V and 6 from J; bases not matched to a gene: 8. The germline V gene has CDR1 ENHRY and CDR2 SYGVKD. The CDR3 extends over 15 amino acids. The CDR3, as DNA: TGTGCCATCAAAACTAGCGGGGATCGGCCCGGGGAGCTGTTTTTT. Amino acid sequence: CAIKTSGDRPGELFF.

V and J are TRBV3-1 (or the pseudogene TRBV3-2) and TRBJ1-4, with TRBD1 matching 10 bases. Germline CDR1 reads LGHDT; CDR2 reads YNNKEL (reference sequence). The V and J ends lost 1 base and 8 bases, in that order; junction bases with no gene match: 13. This CDR3 is 18 amino acids long. CDR3 amino acids: CASSQVGTGVFKREKLFF. The CDR3 DNA sequence: TGTGCCAGCAGCCAAGTCGGGACAGGGGTATTCAAAAGGGAAAAACTGTTTTTT.

The CDR3, as DNA: TGCGCCAGCAGCCCCTCGCGGGCGTACTACACCTTC. It codes for CASSPSRAYYTF. The chain employs TRBV5-1 and TRBJ1-2; the D is unclear. This CDR3 region has 12 residues. Germline V gives CDR1 SGHRS, CDR2 YFSETQ. Deletions cut 4 bases from V and 10 bases from J, with 14 bases between.

The chain carries TRBV5-1 and TRBJ1-2; the match to TRBD1 covers 11 bases. CDR3 size: 17 residues. V shed 4 bases and J 6 bases; nucleotides not matched to a gene: 14. Germline V gives CDR1 SGHRS, CDR2 YFSETQ. The DNA of the CDR3 is TGCGCCAGCAGCCCAGGATGGACAGGGGGCGGATGGGATGGCTACACCTTC. Its translation is CASSPGWTGGGWDGYTF. Full variable domain (remainder filled in from reference TRBV5-1 and TRBJ1-2): KAGVTQTPRYLIKTRGQQVTLSCSPISGHRSVSWYQQTPGQGLQFLFEYFSETQRNKGNFPGRFSGRQFSNSRSEMNVSTLELGDSALYLCASSPGWTGGGWDGYTFGSGTRLTVV.

The chain recombines TRBV2 with TRBJ2-5; TRBD2 aligns across 10 bases. The CDR3 runs 15 residues. The junction had 6 bases not matched to a gene; V was cut back by 6 bases and J by 2 bases. The germline V gene has CDR1 SNHLY and CDR2 FYNNEI. The CDR3 spells CASSRTSGPQETQYF. As DNA, the CDR3 is TGTGCCAGCAGCCGGACTAGCGGACCACAAGAGACCCAGTACTTC.

V usage is TRBV11-1 and J usage is TRBJ2-7; D gene uncertain. V gave up 6 bases and J gave up 4 bases, with 10 bases separating them. CDR1 and CDR2 (germline): SGHAT, FQDESV (reference sequence). The CDR3 length is 12 residues. Here the CDR3 reads CASSPTSYEQYF. CDR3 sequence (DNA): TGTGCCAGCAGTCCTACTTCGTACGAGCAGTACTTC. Drawing the rest from reference TRBV11-1 and TRBJ2-7, the complete variable domain is EAEVAQSPRYKITEKSQAVAFWCDPISGHATLYWYRQILGQGPELLVQFQDESVVDDSQLPKDRFSAERLKGVDSTLKIQPAELGDSAMYLCASSPTSYEQYFGPGTRLTVT.

The chain is built from TRBV2 and TRBJ1-5; the D gene is possibly TRBD1 (6 bases). The CDR3 runs 14 residues. Germline V gene lookup returns CDR1 SNHLY and CDR2 FYNNEI. V was shortened by 6 bases and J by 4 bases, with 13 bases between the two germline ends. CDR3 region: CASSPERGNQPQHF. CDR3 coding DNA: TGTGCCAGCAGCCCCGAGAGGGGGAATCAGCCCCAGCATTTT. Full variable domain (rest looked up from reference TRBV2 and TRBJ1-5): EPEVTQTPSHQVTQMGQEVILRCVPISNHLYFYWYRQILGQKVEFLVSFYNNEISEKSEIFDDQFSVERPDGSNFTLKIRSTKLEDSAMYFCASSPERGNQPQHFGDGTRLSIL.

The chain links TRBV5-5 to TRBJ2-3, with TRBD2 identical over 13 bases. CDR3 length equals 15 residues. The V gene end was trimmed by 4 bases and the J gene end by 6 bases; junction bases not matched to a gene: 5. CDR1 and CDR2 (germline): SGHKS, YYEKEE (reference sequence). Here the CDR3 DNA reads TGTGCCAGCAGCCCAACTAGCGGGGGGGCCGATACGCAGTATTTT. This sequence encodes CASSPTSGGADTQYF.

About this clone itself: The sample has other DNA sequences that encode this CDR3 too. The rearrangement joins TRBV6-2 or TRBV6-3 to TRBJ1-2; 7 bases match TRBD1. The CDR3 is made up of 15 amino acids. Unmatched junction bases numbered 11, after V lost 4 bases and J lost 6 bases. CDR1 is MNHEY, CDR2 SVGEGT, per germline. This chain's CDR3 is CASSSRTGSLNGYTF. In nucleotides, the CDR3 is TGTGCCAGCAGTTCCCGGACAGGATCCCTCAATGGCTACACCTTC.

The chain has TRBV9 and TRBJ2-5; possible D gene TRBD1, 5 bases. V lost 0 bases to trimming and J lost 1 base, with 10 bases between them. The V gene's germline CDR1 is SGDLS and CDR2 YYNGEE. The CDR3 has 15 residues. CDR3 nucleotide sequence: TGTGCCAGCAGCGTAGGTCAGGGTCCCCAAGAGACCCAGTACTTC. Protein: CASSVGQGPQETQYF. The variable domain in full, with the rest retrieved from reference TRBV9 and TRBJ2-5, is DSGVTQTPKHLITATGQRVTLRCSPRSGDLSVYWYQQSLDQGLQFLIQYYNGEERAKGNILERFSAQQFPDLHSELNLSSLELGDSALYFCASSVGQGPQETQYFGPGTRLLVL.

The chain couples TRBV19 to TRBJ2-2; perhaps TRBD1 as D (5 bases). V lost 5 bases, J lost 2 bases, and 9 bases lay in between. This CDR3 is built from 14 residues. CDR1 and CDR2 from the germline V gene are LNHDA and SQIVND (reference sequence). The CDR3 protein is CASSSQANTGELFF. The CDR3 DNA reads as TGTGCCAGTAGTTCACAGGCTAACACCGGGGAGCTGTTTTTT. Combining the CDR3 with reference TRBV19 and TRBJ2-2 gives the whole variable domain DGGITQSPKYLFRKEGQNVTLSCEQNLNHDAMYWYRQDPGQGLRLIYYSQIVNDFQKGDIAEGYSVSREKKESFPLTVTSAQKNPTAFYLCASSSQANTGELFFGEGSRLTVL.

Only one count was recorded for this clone. The V gene is TRBV30, the J gene TRBJ1-3; TRBD1 agrees at 7 bases. The CDR3 spans 16 residues. Per germline, CDR1 GTSNPN and CDR2 SVGIG (reference sequence). Unmatched junction bases numbered 10, after V lost 1 base and J lost 4 bases. The CDR3 DNA is TGTGCCTGGAGTGCCGGGACAGCGGTTTTCGGAAACACCATATATTTT. Its translation is CAWSAGTAVFGNTIYF. Full variable domain (missing parts from reference TRBV30 and TRBJ1-3): SQTIHQWPATLVQPVGSPLSLECTVEGTSNPNLYWYRQAAGRGLQLLFYSVGIGQISSEVPQNLSASRPQDRQFILSSKKLLLSDSGFYLCAWSAGTAVFGNTIYFGEGSWLTVV.

This chain's CDR3 is CASSYLGQGDEAFF. The CDR3 coding sequence is TGTGCCAGCAGTTATCTTGGACAGGGAGATGAAGCTTTCTTT. V is TRBV6-1 and J is TRBJ1-1, with 8 nucleotides matching TRBD1. The germline V gene has CDR1 MNHNS and CDR2 SASEGT. The V gene end was trimmed by 5 bases and the J gene end by 7 bases; junction bases not matched to a gene: 9. The CDR3 runs to 14 residues.

This chain links TRBV7-2 with TRBJ2-7; tentatively, D is TRBD1 (6 bases). Deletions cut 5 bases from V and 0 bases from J, with 11 bases between. The germline CDR1 and CDR2 sequences are SGHTA and FQGNSA. The CDR3 has 14 residues. Written as DNA, the CDR3 is TGTGCCAGCAGCCCACAGGGAACCTCCTACGAGCAGTACTTC. It encodes CASSPQGTSYEQYF.

Relative to its sample, this clone is medium-sized (0.01 to 0.1%). The chain has TRBV19 and TRBJ2-1, with 8 bases aligning to TRBD2. The ends lost 9 bases at V and 1 base at J; junction bases unmatched: 5. The CDR3 consists of 14 residues. Germline V CDR1 and CDR2: LNHDA, SQIVND (reference sequence). CDR3 DNA sequence: TGTGCCAGCAACCAGCGGGGGTCCTACAATGAGCAGTTCTTC. Protein product: CASNQRGSYNEQFF.

The V gene is TRBV19, the J gene TRBJ1-1, with 10 positions matching TRBD1. Germline-derived CDR1 and CDR2 are LNHDA and SQIVND (reference sequence). V lost 1 base to trimming and J lost 4 bases; unmatched junction nucleotides: 9. The CDR3 runs 17 residues. This CDR3 reads CASSIADRGLYGTEAFF. CDR3 in DNA: TGTGCCAGTAGTATAGCCGACAGGGGGCTTTATGGCACTGAAGCTTTCTTT.

V usage is TRBV5-1 and J usage is TRBJ2-7, with D unclear. Between the trimmed V and J ends, which lost 0 bases and 5 bases, there was a span of 18 bases. The CDR3 covers 16 residues. In germline, CDR1 is SGHRS, CDR2 YFSETQ. The CDR3 spells CASSLGSRGSTHEQYF. For the CDR3, the DNA is TGCGCCAGCAGCTTGGGCTCTCGTGGTAGCACCCACGAGCAGTACTTC.

The chain uses TRBV5-1 and TRBJ1-1; D is possibly TRBD1 (5 bases). CDR3 length equals 13 residues. V shed 4 bases and J shed 1 base, with 8 bases lying between them. The germline V gene has CDR1 SGHRS and CDR2 YFSETQ. CDR3 nucleotides: TGCGCCAGCAGCATAACAGGGAACACTGAAGCTTTCTTT. Protein product: CASSITGNTEAFF.

V is TRBV27 and J is TRBJ2-7, with TRBD1 matching over 10 bases. The CDR3 is 14 residues long. Germline values: CDR1 MNHEY, CDR2 SMNVEV (reference sequence). Unmatched junction bases numbered 4, after V lost 5 bases and J lost 3 bases. The CDR3 sequence: CASSGWTGGYEQYF. The CDR3 bases are TGTGCCAGCAGTGGATGGACAGGGGGCTACGAGCAGTACTTC.

The chain recombines TRBV29-1 with TRBJ1-1, with TRBD1 matching over 7 bases. The CDR3 spans 13 residues. Germline CDR1 reads SQVTM; CDR2 reads ANQGSEA. V gave up 3 bases and J gave up 2 bases; unmatched junction bases: 3. The chain's CDR3 is CSVDQGGNTEAFF. CDR3 DNA sequence: TGCAGCGTTGACCAGGGGGGAAACACTGAAGCTTTCTTT.

The CDR3 is CASSDRQGSYNEQFF. Written as DNA, the CDR3 is TGTGCCAGCAGTGACCGACAGGGCTCCTACAATGAGCAGTTCTTC. The chain uses TRBV2 and TRBJ2-1; TRBD1 matches 7 bases. CDR3 length: 15 amino acids. Germline-derived CDR1 and CDR2 are SNHLY and FYNNEI. Trimming cost V 3 bases and J 0 bases; bases outside gene matches: 2.

The J gene is TRBJ1-5, the V gene TRBV7-9; TRBD1 matches 10 bases. J was trimmed by 6 bases and V by 3 bases; bases with no gene match: 2. Germline-derived CDR1 and CDR2 are SEHNR and FQNEAQ (reference sequence). The CDR3 consists of 14 residues. In DNA, the CDR3 is TGTGCCAGCAGCTTCGGACAGGGGGGTCAGCCCCAGCATTTT. Protein sequence: CASSFGQGGQPQHF.

V is TRBV5-1 and J is TRBJ2-7, with 7 bases identical to TRBD1. Germline CDR1 and CDR2: SGHRS and YFSETQ. The length of the CDR3 is 13 residues. With V trimmed by 2 bases and J by 5 bases, 4 bases remained unmatched. The DNA for the CDR3 is TGCGCCAGCAGCTTTCGACAGGGAGACGAGCAGTACTTC. Amino acid sequence: CASSFRQGDEQYF.

The chain carries TRBV11-3 and TRBJ1-2; 8 bases fit TRBD1. The V gene's germline CDR1 is SGHNT and CDR2 YENEEA. The V and J ends lost 3 bases and 4 bases, in that order; junction bases with no gene match: 4. CDR3 length equals 14 residues. In DNA form, the CDR3 reads TGTGCCAGCAGCTTTTCAGGGGGCGGCTATGGCTACACCTTC. It yields the protein CASSFSGGGYGYTF.